The rows below give T cell receptor beta chains drawn from one sample of a study of blood T cell repertoires in COVID-19. Some clones are missing from TCRdb's copy, which holds only in-frame ones; the method was immunoSEQ multiplex PCR. Among roughly 290,000 clones, roughly 80% were seen once, and the ten largest hold around 4.1%. Sequenced material: peripheral blood. These receptors were obtained from a woman aged 45-65 years with active or convalescent COVID-19. Both conserved end residues are part of each CDR3. Rows give clone size only sometimes, using once, few, many, or a class for an expanded clone.

J gene,clone size,V gene,CDR3 protein
TRBJ1-6,.,TRBV30,CASRRRGAYNSPLHF
TRBJ1-5,.,TRBV28,CASSRTASKPQHF
TRBJ1-1,.,TRBV5-1,CASSLAGINTEAFF
TRBJ2-1,.,TRBV2,CASRFDRGPYNEQFF
TRBJ2-1,.,TRBV15,CATSSRTTYNEQFF
TRBJ2-5,.,TRBV5-5,CASSLHRGQETQYF
TRBJ1-1,.,TRBV7-8,CASSLGRRNTEAFF
TRBJ2-5,once,TRBV28,CASSSSWETQYF
TRBJ2-6,.,TRBV25-1,CASSGTGGSGANVLTF
TRBJ2-1,.,TRBV3-1/TRBV3-2,CASCQAGGSNEQFF
TRBJ2-3,.,TRBV19,CASSPGTSWEDTQYF
TRBJ2-1,once,TRBV27,CASSGYARGSSDEQFF
TRBJ1-5,.,TRBV28,CASSLVPGQPQHF
TRBJ1-6,.,TRBV3-1/TRBV3-2,CASSTGNYNSPLHF
TRBJ2-2,.,TRBV5-1,CASSLRGWGTGELFF
TRBJ2-7,.,TRBV21-1,CASSKALAGAREQYF
TRBJ2-7,.,TRBV14,CASSPLTGSPYEQYF
TRBJ2-5,.,TRBV4-2,CASSQLAGAFETQYF
TRBJ1-4,.,TRBV6-4,CASPRTGRKANEKLFF
TRBJ2-3,.,TRBV18,CASSPLRLASSTDTQYF
TRBJ2-7,.,TRBV28,CASSRDSLNSYEQYF
TRBJ1-2,.,TRBV18,CASSPDRGLVGYTF
TRBJ2-7,.,TRBV3-1/TRBV3-2,CASSQAGAYEQYF
TRBJ2-1,once,TRBV3-1/TRBV3-2,CASSPNGGGASLDEQFF
TRBJ2-2,.,TRBV20-1,CSASPYRGPGELFF
TRBJ2-7,.,TRBV30,CAWGTLSPIYEQYF
TRBJ2-7,.,TRBV28,CASSFGLRTGVREQYF
TRBJ2-1,.,TRBV4-1,CASSQDRLANNEQFF
TRBJ2-7,once,TRBV16,CASSQGQAYEQYF
TRBJ2-1,.,TRBV7-6,CASTSGGPAYNEQFF
TRBJ2-5,.,TRBV29-1,CSASGGTGVTETQYF
TRBJ1-1,few,TRBV5-1,CASSFSTGQNTEAFF
TRBJ2-3,.,TRBV10-3,CAISGGTSRETDTQYF
TRBJ1-5,.,TRBV5-6,CASSVTGYNQPQHF
TRBJ2-5,.,TRBV5-1,CASSFDSPLGSSQYF
TRBJ1-3,.,TRBV11-2,CASSSSGFLSGNTIYF
TRBJ2-3,.,TRBV7-2,CASSFRENTQYF
TRBJ1-1,.,TRBV10-3,CAISEIRTGARTEAFF
TRBJ2-3,.,TRBV6-6,CASSPGDTQYF
TRBJ2-5,.,TRBV28,CASNLGGGYQETQYF
TRBJ2-2,.,TRBV9,CASSVGGARITGELFF
TRBJ2-7,few,TRBV2,CASSYSYEQYF
TRBJ2-1,.,TRBV5-1,CASSLAQRESVQFF
TRBJ2-1,.,TRBV18,CASSSRTAPGTRDNEQFF
TRBJ2-3,few,TRBV21-1,CASSKVVRDTQYF
TRBJ1-4,.,TRBV5-1,CASGPGLMGEKLFF